This record covers a single T cell receptor beta chain. The antigen remains unidentified. MiXCR, run by TCRdb on the 5' RACE reads, gives a single entry per CDR3 protein. The table includes roughly 120,000 distinct CDR3 sequences, more than 6.5% detected once. This entry is derived from a study of T cells after yellow fever vaccination. Study-wide results and caveats: Some clonotypes, a small share, were shared between CD4 and CD8 compartments.

V was pared by 6 bases and J by 2 bases, with 3 bases of the junction left unmatched. Germline V gives CDR1 SNHLY, CDR2 FYNNEI. CDR3 size: 13 residues. This receptor was identified in a man aged 18-30 years who received the YFV17D yellow fever vaccine. The starting material was CD4+ T cells sorted from PBMCs, obtained 9 to 10 days after the first yellow fever vaccination. J is TRBJ2-5 and V is TRBV2, with TRBD2 identical over 7 bases. The DNA of the CDR3 is TGTGCCAGCAGGCGGGGGTTTCAAGAGACCCAGTACTTC. Encoded protein: CASRRGFQETQYF.